These T cell receptor beta chains were read from a single sample in a study of blood T cell repertoires in COVID-19. The table came from immunoSEQ multiplex PCR; TCRdb's copy has only in-frame clones and leaves some out. Altogether 410,000 or so clones are present, around nine tenths being singletons, with the ten largest covering under 2%. The sequenced sample consisted of peripheral blood. The receptors shown here come from a woman aged 40 to 49 with COVID-19, enrolled during active disease. The CDR3 runs from the conserved cysteine through the conserved F or W. The order of the fields is CDR3 protein, CDR3 DNA, V gene, clone size, D gene, J gene. A D gene is named only where the DNA matches it firmly. Part of the rows lack a size; the others show once, few, many or a class for expanded clones.

CASSLGQGRILEAFF | TGTGCCAGCTCGCTGGGACAGGGGAGGATTTTAGAAGCTTTCTTT | TRBV18 | NA | TRBD1 | TRBJ1-1
CASSTGGETQYF | TGTGCCAGCAGTACAGGGGGAGAGACCCAGTACTTC | TRBV7-3 | NA | TRBD1 | TRBJ2-5
CSVSGSSIGNEQFF | TGCAGCGTCTCGGGGAGTAGCATCGGCAATGAGCAGTTCTTC | TRBV29-1 | NA | NA | TRBJ2-1
CASSANPGQGPSGYTF | TGCGCCAGCAGCGCTAACCCGGGACAGGGCCCTTCGGGCTACACCTTC | TRBV5-1 | few | TRBD1 | TRBJ1-2
CASSHFGTGGQNTEAFF | TGTGCCAGCAGTCATTTCGGGACAGGGGGGCAGAACACTGAAGCTTTCTTT | TRBV6-6 | NA | TRBD1 | TRBJ1-1
CSASWRETQYF | TGCAGTGCTAGCTGGAGGGAGACCCAGTACTTC | TRBV20-1 | NA | NA | TRBJ2-5
CASSPSTGGNPDTQYF | TGTGCCAGCAGCCCCTCGACAGGGGGCAATCCAGATACGCAGTATTTT | TRBV7-8 | NA | TRBD1 | TRBJ2-3
CASSRDYEQYF | TGTGCCAGCAGCCGAGATTACGAGCAGTACTTC | TRBV6-2/TRBV6-3 | NA | NA | TRBJ2-7
CASSLGAGQGVSPHGYTF | TGTGCCAGCAGCTTAGGGGCGGGACAGGGGGTCTCTCCTCATGGCTACACCTTC | TRBV7-9 | NA | TRBD1 | TRBJ1-2
CASSPTVYRGIGETQYF | TGTGCCAGCAGTCCCACCGTTTACAGGGGGATTGGGGAGACCCAGTACTTC | TRBV6-6 | NA | TRBD1 | TRBJ2-5
CSARVYGYTF | TGCAGTGCTAGAGTCTACGGCTACACCTTC | TRBV20-1 | NA | NA | TRBJ1-2
CASSLAPGAEAFF | TGCGCCAGCAGCCTAGCCCCGGGAGCTGAAGCTTTCTTT | TRBV5-1 | NA | NA | TRBJ1-1
CASDRGGRLYATYGYTF | TGTGCCAGCGACCGCGGGGGCAGGTTATATGCCACATATGGCTACACCTTC | TRBV28 | NA | NA | TRBJ1-2
CASSQGAPSGVDGELFF | TGTGCCAGCAGCCAAGGGGCCCCTAGCGGGGTAGACGGGGAGCTGTTTTTT | TRBV3-1/TRBV3-2 | once | TRBD2 | TRBJ2-2
CASSLGPGQYEQYF | TGTGCCAGCAGCTTAGGACCAGGACAATACGAGCAGTACTTC | TRBV7-8 | once | NA | TRBJ2-7
CASSSRTGEETQYF | TGTGCCAGCTCATCAAGGACAGGGGAAGAGACCCAGTACTTC | TRBV18 | NA | TRBD1 | TRBJ2-5
CASSQISTSGSNEQFF | TGTGCCAGCAGTCAAATCAGTACTAGCGGGAGCAATGAGCAGTTCTTC | TRBV6-6 | NA | TRBD2 | TRBJ2-1
CASSRGTEETQYF | TGCGCCAGCAGCCGCGGGACAGAAGAGACCCAGTACTTC | TRBV5-1 | NA | NA | TRBJ2-5
CASSNTYEQYF | TGTGCCAGCAGCAATACCTACGAGCAGTACTTC | TRBV6-2/TRBV6-3 | NA | NA | TRBJ2-7
CASSLRQGANYGYTF | TGTGCCAGCAGTCTGAGACAGGGGGCGAACTATGGCTACACCTTC | TRBV6-5 | NA | TRBD1 | TRBJ1-2
CSVLTGENTEAFF | TGCAGCGTTCTGACAGGGGAGAACACTGAAGCTTTCTTT | TRBV29-1 | NA | TRBD1 | TRBJ1-1
CASRSPTGQGVETQYF | TGTGCCAGCAGAAGTCCGACTGGACAGGGGGTAGAGACCCAGTACTTC | TRBV28 | once | TRBD1 | TRBJ2-5
CASSFMGLRETQYF | TGTGCCAGCAGCTTTATGGGCCTTAGGGAGACCCAGTACTTC | TRBV7-2 | NA | NA | TRBJ2-5
CASSESAPGQPQHF | TGCGCCAGCAGTGAATCCGCACCGGGTCAGCCCCAGCATTTT | TRBV10-2 | NA | NA | TRBJ1-5
CASSSTVNYGYTF | TGTGCCAGCAGCTCCACGGTTAACTATGGCTACACCTTC | TRBV7-3 | NA | NA | TRBJ1-2
CASSQTKLGVSSGNTIYF | TGTGCCAGCAGCCAGACCAAATTGGGCGTATCGTCTGGAAACACCATATATTTT | TRBV3-1/TRBV3-2 | NA | NA | TRBJ1-3
CAISDPDYLGETQYF | TGTGCCATCAGTGACCCCGATTATCTAGGAGAGACCCAGTACTTC | TRBV10-3 | NA | NA | TRBJ2-5
CASTRTGGFGEQYF | TGTGCCAGCACTCGGACAGGGGGATTCGGGGAGCAGTACTTC | TRBV27 | once | TRBD1 | TRBJ2-7
CASSRQTGANNSPLHF | TGTGCCAGTAGCCGTCAGACAGGAGCTAATAATTCACCCCTCCACTTT | TRBV19 | NA | NA | TRBJ1-6
CASSVGTGISYEQYF | TGTGCCAGCAGCGTTGGGACAGGGATCTCCTACGAGCAGTACTTC | TRBV9 | NA | TRBD1 | TRBJ2-7
CASTTGVQPQHF | TGTGCCAGCACTACAGGGGTTCAGCCCCAGCATTTT | TRBV2 | NA | TRBD1 | TRBJ1-5
CASSVRGPEKLFF | TGTGCCAGCAGCGTCAGGGGGCCTGAAAAACTGTTTTTT | TRBV7-6 | NA | TRBD1 | TRBJ1-4
CASSIESGDRFHVQPQHF | TGTGCCAGTAGTATAGAATCGGGGGACAGGTTTCATGTTCAGCCCCAGCATTTT | TRBV19 | NA | TRBD1 | TRBJ1-5
CASSHRTSRFTDTQYF | TGTGCCAGCAGTCACCGGACTAGTCGTTTCACAGATACGCAGTATTTT | TRBV3-1/TRBV3-2 | once | TRBD2 | TRBJ2-3
CATRGTSGGFNEQFF | TGTGCCACCAGGGGAACTAGCGGGGGCTTCAATGAGCAGTTCTTC | TRBV24-1 | NA | TRBD2 | TRBJ2-1
CVKGQGTYEQYF | TGTGTAAAGGGACAGGGGACCTACGAGCAGTACTTC | TRBV2 | once | TRBD1 | TRBJ2-7
CASSPSTGGLNTEAFF | TGTGCCAGCAGCCCCTCGACAGGGGGCTTGAACACTGAAGCTTTCTTT | TRBV9 | NA | TRBD1 | TRBJ1-1
CASSLVPSGVNDEQFF | TGTGCCAGCAGCTTAGTTCCTAGCGGGGTTAATGATGAGCAGTTCTTC | TRBV7-9 | once | TRBD2 | TRBJ2-1
CASSQDRGRGGSPLHF | TGTGCCAGCAGCCAAGATCGAGGCAGGGGCGGTTCACCCCTCCACTTT | TRBV4-2 | NA | NA | TRBJ1-6
CASSFSGGSPPLHF | TGTGCCAGCAGTTTTTCAGGGGGCTCCCCACCCCTCCACTTT | TRBV6-5 | once | TRBD1 | TRBJ1-6
CASSLSGDSNQPQHF | TGTGCCAGCAGTTTGTCCGGGGATAGCAATCAGCCCCAGCATTTT | TRBV27 | few | NA | TRBJ1-5
CATSDDRGPNQPQHF | TGTGCCACCAGTGATGACAGGGGGCCCAATCAGCCCCAGCATTTT | TRBV24-1 | NA | TRBD1 | TRBJ1-5
CASSYLQEQYF | TGTGCCAGCAGTTATTTACAAGAGCAGTATTTT | TRBV6-1 | NA | NA | TRBJ2-3
CSAVRGATQYF | TGCAGTGCTGTGCGTGGTGCTACGCAGTATTTT | TRBV20-1 | NA | NA | TRBJ2-3
CASSPRTGQSEQYF | TGTGCCAGCAGTCCCCGGACAGGGCAGTCGGAGCAGTACTTC | TRBV27 | NA | TRBD1 | TRBJ2-7
CASSPLGQLSGANTGELFF | TGTGCCAGCTCACCACTCGGGCAGTTGTCGGGGGCGAACACCGGGGAGCTGTTTTTT | TRBV18 | NA | NA | TRBJ2-2
CASSPPRTVENTEAFF | TGCGCCAGCAGTCCGCCCCGGACAGTAGAGAACACTGAAGCTTTCTTT | TRBV23-1 | NA | NA | TRBJ1-1
CASSLLTASGNTIYF | TGTGCCAGCAGCCTCCTGACAGCCTCTGGAAACACCATATATTTT | TRBV7-2 | NA | NA | TRBJ1-3
CASRRDSRNQPQHF | TGTGCCAGTAGAAGGGACAGCCGTAATCAGCCCCAGCATTTT | TRBV19 | NA | TRBD1 | TRBJ1-5
CASSPTLPGQGSGNTIYF | TGTGCCAGCTCACCTACGCTACCGGGACAGGGTTCGGGAAACACCATATATTTT | TRBV18 | NA | TRBD1 | TRBJ1-3
CASSSGKAGVMETQYF | TGTGCCAGCAGCTCGGGAAAAGCGGGAGTTATGGAGACCCAGTACTTC | TRBV11-3 | NA | TRBD2 | TRBJ2-5
CSALDREKLFF | TGCAGTGCTCTTGACAGAGAAAAACTGTTTTTT | TRBV20-1 | NA | NA | TRBJ1-4
CATSRLSLGGGYGYTF | TGTGCCACCAGCAGACTTTCTTTGGGAGGTGGCTATGGCTACACCTTC | TRBV15 | NA | NA | TRBJ1-2
CASSQDPWQGAVQPQHF | TGTGCCAGCAGCCAAGATCCGTGGCAGGGGGCGGTTCAGCCCCAGCATTTT | TRBV4-2 | NA | TRBD1 | TRBJ1-5